These 12 T cell receptor beta chains came from one sample sequenced in a study of identical twins. TCRdb ran MiXCR on the 5' RACE reads and lists one entry per CDR3 protein. The sample records about 810,000 distinct CDR3 sequences, more than 9% being singletons. The data also belong to a second study, concerning yellow fever vaccine responses in identical twins.

Sequencing was carried out using PBMCs. Source of these receptors: a woman younger than 35 in good health.

This clonotype has just a few counts. The genes are TRBV4-1 and TRBJ2-3, with D possibly TRBD2 on 6 matching bases. The V gene's germline CDR1 is MGHRA and CDR2 YSYEKL. V shed 0 bases and J shed 0 bases, with 13 bases lying between them. The CDR3 spans 17 residues. The CDR3, as DNA: TGCGCCAGCAGCCAAGAACCTAGCGAAACTAGCACAGATACGCAGTATTTT. The encoded protein is CASSQEPSETSTDTQYF.

The rearrangement links TRBV5-1 to TRBJ2-5; 9 bases fit TRBD1. Looked up from germline, CDR1 is SGHRS and CDR2 is YFSETQ. This CDR3 is built from 16 residues. With V trimmed by 4 bases and J by 3 bases, 10 bases remained unmatched. This chain's CDR3 is CASSHGQGTPKETQYF. For the CDR3, the DNA is TGCGCCAGCAGCCACGGACAGGGGACCCCCAAAGAGACCCAGTACTTC. Using reference TRBV5-1 and TRBJ2-5 for the parts outside the CDR3, the full variable domain is KAGVTQTPRYLIKTRGQQVTLSCSPISGHRSVSWYQQTPGQGLQFLFEYFSETQRNKGNFPGRFSGRQFSNSRSEMNVSTLELGDSALYLCASSHGQGTPKETQYFGPGTRLLVL.

This rearrangement joins TRBV10-3 to TRBJ2-3; 9 bases agree with TRBD2. The V gene's germline CDR1 is ENHRY and CDR2 SYGVKD. V gave up 6 bases and J gave up 2 bases; unmatched junction bases: 6. There are 15 residues in the CDR3. CDR3: CAIRWRGGPTDTQYF. CDR3 nucleotide sequence: TGTGCCATCAGATGGCGGGGGGGACCCACAGATACGCAGTATTTT.

The table lists this clonotype with many counts. The V gene is TRBV7-8, the J gene TRBJ2-2; 8 positions agree with TRBD2. Germline CDR1 SGHVS, CDR2 FQNEAQ. The CDR3 length is 15 residues. The V segment lost 5 bases and the J segment 2 bases; nucleotides outside the gene matches: 4. The CDR3 reads CASSPGLVNTGELFF. CDR3 sequence (DNA): TGTGCCAGCAGCCCGGGACTAGTTAACACCGGGGAGCTGTTTTTT. The whole variable domain, remainder taken from reference TRBV7-8 and TRBJ2-2, is GAGVSQSPRYKVAKRGQDVALRCDPISGHVSLFWYQQALGQGPEFLTYFQNEAQLDKSGLPSDRFFAERPEGSVSTLKIQRTQQEDSAVYLCASSPGLVNTGELFFGEGSRLTVL.

The V and J genes are TRBV7-9 and TRBJ2-4; TRBD2 aligns across 7 bases. Germline CDR1 and CDR2: SEHNR and FQNEAQ (reference sequence). This CDR3 region has 16 residues. V shed 5 bases and J 5 bases; nucleotides not matched to a gene: 12. Here the CDR3 reads CASSRRLRAGENIQYF. Here the CDR3 DNA reads TGTGCCAGCAGCCGACGGCTCAGGGCGGGGGAAAACATTCAGTACTTC.

The V gene is TRBV2, the J gene TRBJ2-4; D possibly corresponds to TRBD2 (6 bases). This CDR3 has 11 residues. Germline values: CDR1 SNHLY, CDR2 FYNNEI. Trimming pared 6 bases from V and 7 bases from J, leaving 7 bases between. CDR3 bases: TGTGCCAGCAGCCGGGGGAACATTCAGTACTTC. Translated: CASSRGNIQYF.

This chain links TRBV7-3 with TRBJ2-2, with a possible D match to TRBD2 (6 bases). Germline CDR1 and CDR2: SGHTA and FQGTGA. The CDR3 is 14 amino acids. Deletions cut 5 bases from V and 7 bases from J, with 14 bases between. CDR3 DNA sequence: TGTGCCAGCAGCCCCAGACTAGTGGGCGGGGAGCTGTTTTTT. This translates into CASSPRLVGGELFF. Full variable domain (missing parts from reference TRBV7-3 and TRBJ2-2): GAGVSQTPSNKVTEKGKYVELRCDPISGHTALYWYRQSLGQGPEFLIYFQGTGAADDSGLPNDRFFAVRPEGSVSTLKIQRTERGDSAVYLCASSPRLVGGELFFGEGSRLTVL.

J is TRBJ2-1 and V is TRBV19, with D tentatively TRBD1 (6 bases). Germline assignment: CDR1 LNHDA and CDR2 SQIVND (reference sequence). V lost 0 bases, J lost 8 bases, and 14 bases lay in between. The CDR3 runs to 15 residues. The CDR3 DNA follows: TGTGCCAGTAGTATAGATCAGGGGACCGGTTATGAGCAGTTCTTC. Residues: CASSIDQGTGYEQFF.

This chain links TRBV6-1 with TRBJ2-5, with 12 bases that match TRBD2. Germline CDR1 MNHNS, CDR2 SASEGT. V trimming: 6 bases; J trimming: 0 bases; junction bases outside the gene matches: 14. This CDR3 comprises 19 residues. CDR3 sequence (DNA): TGTGCCAGCAGCTCCCCGCTAGCGGGGGGGCAATTGTACCAAGAGACCCAGTACTTC. As protein: CASSSPLAGGQLYQETQYF.

Only a few counts were recorded for this clonotype. This rearrangement joins TRBV20-1 to TRBJ2-1; 11 bases are shared with TRBD2. This CDR3 region has 14 residues. Germline CDR1 is DFQATT and CDR2 is SNEGSKA (reference sequence). Trimming cost V 6 bases and J 9 bases; bases outside gene matches: 10. CDR3 residues: CSAPNSGRDGEQFF. In nucleotides, the CDR3 is TGCAGTGCCCCAAATAGCGGGAGGGACGGTGAGCAGTTCTTC.

The chain carries TRBV3-1 and TRBJ2-5, with 7 bases aligning to TRBD1. The CDR3 covers 17 residues. Germline CDR1 reads LGHDT; CDR2 reads YNNKEL (reference sequence). The V gene end was trimmed by 5 bases and the J gene end by 1 base; junction bases not matched to a gene: 13. The CDR3 DNA follows: TGTGCCAGCAGCTCCCTCGGACAGGTGGGCTTCCAAGAGACCCAGTACTTC. Its translation is CASSSLGQVGFQETQYF.

The sample holds a few counts of this clonotype. The chain has TRBV19 and TRBJ2-1; 7 bases are a match to TRBD1. V trimming: 6 bases; J trimming: 14 bases; junction bases outside the gene matches: 7. Looked up from germline, CDR1 is LNHDA and CDR2 is SQIVND (reference sequence). This CDR3 region has 11 residues. The DNA for the CDR3 is TGTGCCAGTAGGGGTGACAGGGATAAGTTCTTC. Its translation: CASRGDRDKFF.